This T cell receptor (beta chain) comes out of a study of blood T cell repertoires in COVID-19. Background on the study: Sites in the United States, Italy and Spain provided acute and convalescent COVID-19 samples. Sources were T cells, B-cell-depleted T cells, or PBMCs; the material itself was cDNA or gDNA.

This clone showed up many times. As originally analysed: Researchers report that nucleated cell counts were estimated from reference gene primer amplification. Profiled with immunoSEQ multiplex PCR; TCRdb holds only in-frame clones, not every one. V and J calls and clone size come straight from that table; D and trimming were deduced from the DNA. Of around 220,000 clones in the sample, 70% to 90% were seen once. This clonotype originated in a woman aged 40 to 50 who had recovered from COVID-19. The sample comprised peripheral blood.

DNA for the CDR3: TGTGCCAGCAGCGTAGATGGCCGCTACAATGAGCAGTTCTTC. Amino acid sequence: CASSVDGRYNEQFF. The V gene is TRBV9, the J gene TRBJ2-1; D is unclear. V dropped 0 bases and J dropped 3 bases, with 7 bases sitting between them. Looked up from germline, CDR1 is SGDLS and CDR2 is YYNGEE. This CDR3 has 14 residues.